This T cell receptor beta chain comes out of a study of blood T cell repertoires in COVID-19. Study-level information: Acute and convalescent COVID-19 specimens originated in the United States, Italy and Spain.

The assay was immunoSEQ multiplex PCR, and TCRdb's table has in-frame clones only and misses some. The sample carries 200,000 to 300,000 clones, 80% to 90% recorded once. This CDR3 contains 15 residues. With 1 base removed from V and 3 bases from J, the gap between germline ends came to 12 bases. The V gene's germline CDR1 is LNHDA and CDR2 SQIVND (reference sequence). This sequence was found in a woman aged 40 to 55 who had recovered from COVID-19. The specimen was peripheral blood. The V call is TRBV19, the J call TRBJ1-2; tentative D call: TRBD1 (6 bases). CDR3 DNA sequence: TGTGCCAGTAGTATAGCCCCAACAGGGCACTATGGCTACACCTTC. Residues: CASSIAPTGHYGYTF.